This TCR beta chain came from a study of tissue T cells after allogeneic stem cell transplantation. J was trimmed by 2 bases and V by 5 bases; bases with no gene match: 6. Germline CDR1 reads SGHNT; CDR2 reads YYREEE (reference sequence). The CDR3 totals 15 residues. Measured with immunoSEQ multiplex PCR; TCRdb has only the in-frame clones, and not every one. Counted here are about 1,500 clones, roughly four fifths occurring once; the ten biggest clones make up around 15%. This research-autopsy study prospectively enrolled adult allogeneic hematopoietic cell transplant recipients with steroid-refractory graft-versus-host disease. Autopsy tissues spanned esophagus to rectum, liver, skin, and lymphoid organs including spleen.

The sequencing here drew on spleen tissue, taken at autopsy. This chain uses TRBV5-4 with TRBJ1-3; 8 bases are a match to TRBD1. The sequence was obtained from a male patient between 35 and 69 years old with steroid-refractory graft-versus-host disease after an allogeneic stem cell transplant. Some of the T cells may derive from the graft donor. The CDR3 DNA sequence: TGTGCCAGCAGTCCCCAGGGGGCCACTGGAAACACCATATATTTT. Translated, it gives CASSPQGATGNTIYF.